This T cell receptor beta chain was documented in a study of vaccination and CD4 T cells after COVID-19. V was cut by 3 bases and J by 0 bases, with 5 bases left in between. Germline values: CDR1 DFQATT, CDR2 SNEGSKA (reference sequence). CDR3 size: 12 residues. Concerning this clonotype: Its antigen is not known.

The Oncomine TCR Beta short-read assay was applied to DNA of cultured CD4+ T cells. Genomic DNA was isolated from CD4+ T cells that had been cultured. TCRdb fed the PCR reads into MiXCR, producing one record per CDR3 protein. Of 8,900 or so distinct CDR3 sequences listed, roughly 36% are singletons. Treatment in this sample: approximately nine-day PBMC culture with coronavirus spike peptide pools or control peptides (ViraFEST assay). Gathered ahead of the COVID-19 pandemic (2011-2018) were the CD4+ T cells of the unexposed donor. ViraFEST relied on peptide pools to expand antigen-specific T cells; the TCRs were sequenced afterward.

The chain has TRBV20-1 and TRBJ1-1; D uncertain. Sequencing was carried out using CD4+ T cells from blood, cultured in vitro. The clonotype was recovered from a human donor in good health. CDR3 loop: CSASWMNTEAFF. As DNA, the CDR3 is TGCAGTGCTAGTTGGATGAACACTGAAGCTTTCTTT.